These 10 T cell receptor beta chains were all obtained from the same sample, sequenced in a study of shared clonotypes between healthy human individuals. The protocol was immunoSEQ multiplex PCR, while the TCRdb copy is restricted to in-frame clones and leaves out a portion. The sample has some 1,900,000 clones; about 95% are singletons. Only CD45RO-negative cells positively selected for CCR7 counted as naive CD8 cells, so terminally differentiated effector memory CD45RA+ cells were excluded. Sequencing used naive CD8+ T cells sorted from blood. These receptor sequences come from a young man in good health.

The V and J genes are TRBV4-3 and TRBJ2-1, with D possibly TRBD2 on 5 matching bases. Trimming removed 4 bases at V and 9 bases at J, with 16 bases between. This CDR3 spans 14 amino acids. Germline V gene sequence: CDR1 LGHNA, CDR2 YSLEER. As DNA, the CDR3 is TGCGCCAGCAGCCCCGGACTTTTAGTGGGTGAGCAGTTCTTC. Its translation: CASSPGLLVGEQFF.

Points on this clone: The sample carries other DNA sequences with the same CDR3. The chain has TRBV6-5 and TRBJ1-2; D is undetermined. Per the germline V gene, CDR1 is MNHEY and CDR2 is SVGAGI. V gave up 0 bases and J gave up 4 bases, with 9 bases separating them. CDR3 size: 14 residues. The CDR3 bases are TGTGCCAGCAGTTACTCGGACGGATCCTATGGCTACACCTTC. This codes for CASSYSDGSYGYTF.

This sequence joins TRBV6-1 and TRBJ2-1; D is ambiguous. CDR3 length: 15 amino acids. Per the germline V gene, CDR1 is MNHNS and CDR2 is SASEGT. The V gene lost 4 bases and the J gene lost 2 bases, with 12 bases spanning the gap. As DNA, the CDR3 is TGTGCCAGCAGTGCTTCTAGGCCCCCCTACAATGAGCAGTTCTTC. This translates into CASSASRPPYNEQFF.

This chain connects TRBV28 to TRBJ2-3; TRBD2 matches at 9 bases. The length of the CDR3 is 14 residues. V shed 6 bases, J shed 10 bases, and the junction held 11 bases outside the gene matches. Germline V lookup: CDR1 MDHEN, CDR2 SYDVKM. This chain's CDR3 is CASSQAGGPGAQYF. The CDR3 DNA reads as TGTGCCAGCAGCCAAGCGGGGGGCCCAGGGGCGCAGTATTTT.

Concerning this clone: The sample carries other DNA sequences with the same CDR3. J is TRBJ2-2 and V is TRBV27; 7 bases fit TRBD1. Germline CDR1 is MNHEY and CDR2 is SMNVEV (reference sequence). The CDR3 is made up of 14 amino acids. V lost 2 bases to trimming and J lost 6 bases; unmatched junction nucleotides: 3. The CDR3: CASSLDRVAGELFF. Written as DNA, the CDR3 is TGTGCCAGCAGTTTAGACAGGGTGGCCGGGGAGCTGTTTTTT.

This chain links TRBV4-3 with TRBJ1-4, with 9 bases that match TRBD1. The CDR3 consists of 16 residues. The germline V gene encodes CDR1 LGHNA and CDR2 YSLEER. The J segment lost 7 bases and the V segment lost 0 bases, leaving 6 bases of the junction unmatched. CDR3 sequence reads: CASSQDGQGTGEKLFF. CDR3 DNA sequence: TGCGCCAGCAGCCAAGACGGACAGGGGACGGGTGAAAAACTGTTTTTT.

This clone was counted once. J is TRBJ2-7 and V is TRBV11-1; tentatively, D is TRBD2 (5 bases). CDR1 and CDR2 from the germline V gene are SGHAT and FQDESV (reference sequence). Trimming took off 0 bases at V and 2 bases at J, with 5 bases between the two ends. The CDR3 spans 13 residues. CDR3: CASSLAGAYEQYF. Written as DNA, the CDR3 is TGTGCCAGCAGCTTAGCGGGAGCCTACGAGCAGTACTTC. Full variable domain (rest looked up from reference TRBV11-1 and TRBJ2-7): EAEVAQSPRYKITEKSQAVAFWCDPISGHATLYWYRQILGQGPELLVQFQDESVVDDSQLPKDRFSAERLKGVDSTLKIQPAELGDSAMYLCASSLAGAYEQYFGPGTRLTVT.

The chain couples TRBV11-1 to TRBJ2-2; possibly TRBD1 for D (5 bases). CDR1 and CDR2 from the germline V gene are SGHAT and FQDESV (reference sequence). The ends were cut back, 6 bases at V and 1 base at J, with 9 bases in the middle. The CDR3 length is 14 residues. This CDR3 is CASRERGNTGELFF. CDR3 DNA: TGTGCCAGCAGGGAAAGGGGGAACACCGGGGAGCTGTTTTTT.

This sequence joins TRBV19 and TRBJ2-2, with 10 bases fitting TRBD2. Germline trimming cut 3 bases from V and 7 bases from J; bases unmatched to any gene: 8. Germline CDR1 is LNHDA and CDR2 is SQIVND (reference sequence). This CDR3 spans 16 amino acids. CDR3 bases: TGTGCCAGTAGTATCGGGCTAGCGGGAGCGATCGGGGAGCTGTTTTTT. Translation: CASSIGLAGAIGELFF.

V is TRBV13 and J is TRBJ2-7; D is perhaps TRBD1 (6 bases). The CDR3 is 14 residues long. CDR1 PRHDT and CDR2 FYEKMQ come from the germline V gene (reference sequence). The V end lost 5 bases, the J end lost 6 bases, and 17 bases lay between the germline ends. This chain's CDR3 is CASSGHTGRSEQYF. For the CDR3, the DNA is TGTGCCAGCAGCGGACACACAGGGAGAAGCGAGCAGTACTTC.